The clone carrying this TCR beta chain was counted once. The antigen is not known. V shed 4 bases and J 7 bases; nucleotides not matched to a gene: 6. The CDR3 loop spans 14 amino acids. Looked up from germline, CDR1 is SGHKS and CDR2 is YYEKEE (reference sequence). The source of the sample is a study of OX40 agonist ivuxolimab in advanced cancers. Study-level information: Clinicians treated patients with ivuxolimab, an agonistic anti-OX40 (CD134) antibody. One patient with hepatocellular carcinoma and two with cutaneous melanoma, three in all, had partial responses.

Assay used: immunoSEQ multiplex PCR; TCRdb lists only in-frame clones, some missing. In the table there are tens of thousands of clones, almost 85% of which are singletons. Findings and limits, study-wide: At 0.1 to 3.0 mg/kg, CD4+ and CD8+ blood T cells expanded clonally by week 6. Not determined was the antigen specificity of the expanded peripheral T cells.

The TCR comes from an adult with an advanced solid tumor such as melanoma, head and neck, liver or kidney cancer. V gene TRBV5-5 combines with J gene TRBJ1-5, with 9 bases lining up with TRBD1. Specimen: CD4+ or CD8+ T cells sorted from blood, collected in a trial of the OX40 agonist ivuxolimab. The DNA for the CDR3 is TGTGCCAGCAGCCCGGGACAGGGTGGCCAGCCCCAGCATTTT. It is translated as CASSPGQGGQPQHF.